These T cell receptor beta chains were read from a single sample in a study of T-cell reconstitution after alpha-beta-depleted transplantation in children. TCRdb ran MiXCR on the PCR reads and lists one entry per CDR3 protein. Of approximately 430,000 distinct CDR3 sequences in the sample, 15% to 20% were seen once. Sequenced material: PBMCs, mostly from graft donor cells, taken 360 days after TCRalphabeta/CD19-depleted stem cell transplant. The source is a boy under two years old who had a stem cell transplant for Wiskott-Aldrich syndrome, so the T cells may come from the graft donor. Both conserved end residues are part of each CDR3. The D gene is left open where the match is weak. Size is omitted from some rows. Given values are once, few, many or a class for expanded clones.

size	V	length	D	J	CDR3	DNA
few	TRBV5-1	19	TRBD1	TRBJ1-1	CASSLRGLPRQGSNTEAFF	TGCGCCAGCAGCTTGCGCGGCTTGCCCCGACAGGGGTCGAACACTGAAGCTTTCTTT
few	TRBV5-1	15	.	TRBJ2-5	CASRLTGRYQETQYF	TGCGCCAGCAGACTCACAGGGAGGTACCAAGAGACCCAGTACTTC
.	TRBV6-1	14	.	TRBJ1-2	CASIWGGPNYGYTF	TGTGCCAGCATCTGGGGAGGCCCTAACTATGGCTACACCTTC
.	TRBV10-1	15	TRBD2	TRBJ2-7	CASSEAGLAAVEQYF	TGCGCCAGCAGTGAGGCGGGACTAGCGGCCGTCGAGCAGTACTTC
.	TRBV28	12	.	TRBJ2-1	CASSLPAREQFF	TGTGCCAGCAGTTTACCAGCGAGGGAGCAGTTCTTC
few	TRBV5-5	15	TRBD1	TRBJ1-1	CASSFNRGLSTEAFF	TGTGCCAGCAGCTTTAACAGGGGGTTGAGCACTGAAGCTTTCTTT
few	TRBV4-1	17	TRBD2	TRBJ2-1	CASRLGLAGKDYNEQFF	TGCGCCAGCAGGCTCGGACTAGCGGGAAAGGACTACAATGAGCAGTTCTTC
.	TRBV10-3	17	TRBD1	TRBJ2-5	CAISESGTGAPQETQYF	TGTGCCATCAGTGAGTCCGGGACAGGGGCCCCCCAAGAGACCCAGTACTTC
.	TRBV6-2/TRBV6-3	14	TRBD2	TRBJ2-3	CASTLAGSTDTQYF	TGTGCCAGCACCCTAGCGGGGTCCACAGATACGCAGTATTTT
few	TRBV29-1	14	TRBD1	TRBJ2-4	CSAGDRLAKNIQYF	TGCAGCGCCGGGGACAGGCTAGCCAAAAACATTCAGTACTTC
.	TRBV4-2	16	TRBD2	TRBJ2-7	CASSPVGRGGDYEQYF	TGTGCCAGCAGCCCCGTGGGGCGGGGGGGTGACTACGAGCAGTACTTC
few	TRBV12-3/TRBV12-4	12	.	TRBJ2-7	CASNPIKNEQYF	TGTGCCAGCAACCCGATTAAAAACGAGCAGTACTTC
.	TRBV18	13	.	TRBJ2-3	CASSPPSPDTQYF	TGTGCCAGCTCACCACCGTCTCCAGATACGCAGTATTTT
.	TRBV5-6	14	.	TRBJ2-7	CASSQTPSSYEQYF	TGTGCCAGCAGCCAGACACCGAGCTCCTACGAGCAGTACTTC
few	TRBV6-2/TRBV6-3	15	.	TRBJ2-7	CASSRSGGGPYEQYF	TGTGCCAGCAGCCGTTCAGGAGGAGGCCCTTACGAGCAGTACTTC
few	TRBV12-3/TRBV12-4	17	TRBD2	TRBJ2-2	CASSPTTSDIYTGELFF	TGTGCCAGCAGCCCTACGACTAGCGATATTTACACCGGGGAGCTGTTTTTT
few	TRBV6-6	13	.	TRBJ2-7	CASSYSNVYEQYF	TGTGCCAGCAGTTACTCGAACGTCTACGAGCAGTACTTC
.	TRBV10-3	17	TRBD1	TRBJ2-1	CAIRGWGDRDSYNEQFF	TGTGCCATCAGAGGGTGGGGCGACAGGGATTCCTACAATGAGCAGTTCTTC
few	TRBV20-1	14	.	TRBJ2-1	CSARDPDYYNEQFF	TGCAGTGCTAGAGATCCGGACTATTACAATGAGCAGTTCTTC
.	TRBV20-1	13	TRBD2	TRBJ2-1	CSVSGGLYNEQFF	TGCAGTGTAAGCGGGGGCCTTTACAATGAGCAGTTCTTC
.	TRBV27	13	.	TRBJ2-1	CASRGGSIGEQFF	TGTGCCAGCAGGGGGGGAAGCATAGGTGAGCAGTTCTTC
.	TRBV12-3/TRBV12-4	16	.	TRBJ2-1	CASTFNPPGLYNEQFF	TGTGCCAGCACCTTTAATCCGCCGGGCCTCTACAATGAGCAGTTCTTC
.	TRBV18	12	.	TRBJ2-7	CASSLWTSEQYF	TGTGCCAGCTCACTCTGGACCTCCGAGCAGTACTTC
few	TRBV5-6	16	.	TRBJ2-1	CASSDTGYSDYNEQFF	TGTGCCAGCAGCGATACAGGGTACTCCGACTACAATGAGCAGTTCTTC
.	TRBV12-3/TRBV12-4	16	TRBD1	TRBJ2-7	CASSLKATGGFYEQYF	TGTGCCAGCAGCCTAAAGGCGACAGGGGGTTTCTACGAGCAGTACTTC
.	TRBV4-3	16	.	TRBJ2-7	CASSQGPGLSSYEQYF	TGCGCCAGCAGCCAAGGGCCGGGACTCAGCTCCTACGAGCAGTACTTC
few	TRBV7-8	13	.	TRBJ2-7	CASSINLGREQYF	TGTGCCAGCAGCATTAATCTGGGTAGAGAGCAGTACTTC
many	TRBV5-6	13	.	TRBJ1-1	CASSLRRNTEAFF	TGTGCCAGCAGCTTAAGGAGGAACACTGAAGCTTTCTTT
few	TRBV12-3/TRBV12-4	13	.	TRBJ2-7	CASSTGIRYEQYF	TGTGCCAGCAGCACAGGGATAAGGTACGAGCAGTACTTC
few	TRBV11-2	14	.	TRBJ2-7	CASSLYQASYEQYF	TGTGCCAGCAGCTTATACCAGGCGTCCTACGAGCAGTACTTC
few	TRBV12-3/TRBV12-4	13	.	TRBJ2-7	CASSLTGKYEQYF	TGTGCCAGCAGTTTAACGGGGAAATACGAGCAGTACTTC
.	TRBV20-1	15	.	TRBJ2-2	CSASRAGADTGELFF	TGCAGTGCTAGTCGCGCGGGGGCGGACACCGGGGAGCTGTTTTTT
.	TRBV5-1	13	.	TRBJ2-1	CASSYSSQNEQFF	TGCGCCAGCAGCTACTCCTCACAGAATGAGCAGTTCTTC
few	TRBV10-3	17	TRBD1	TRBJ2-4	CAISEGTGGAAKNIQYF	TGTGCCATCAGTGAAGGCACAGGGGGCGCAGCCAAAAACATTCAGTACTTC
.	TRBV7-8	20	.	TRBJ2-6	CASSLSFQGYSFSGANVLTF	TGTGCCAGCAGCTTGAGTTTCCAGGGTTATTCCTTCTCTGGGGCCAACGTCCTGACTTTC
few	TRBV12-3/TRBV12-4	15	.	TRBJ2-6	CASRGQASGANVLTF	TGTGCCAGCAGGGGACAAGCCTCTGGGGCCAACGTCCTGACTTTC
.	TRBV25-1	11	.	TRBJ2-7	CASSDAYEQYF	TGTGCCAGCAGTGACGCCTACGAGCAGTACTTC
few	TRBV18	15	.	TRBJ2-3	CASSPPWGSTDTQYF	TGTGCCAGCTCCCCTCCATGGGGTTCCACAGATACGCAGTATTTT